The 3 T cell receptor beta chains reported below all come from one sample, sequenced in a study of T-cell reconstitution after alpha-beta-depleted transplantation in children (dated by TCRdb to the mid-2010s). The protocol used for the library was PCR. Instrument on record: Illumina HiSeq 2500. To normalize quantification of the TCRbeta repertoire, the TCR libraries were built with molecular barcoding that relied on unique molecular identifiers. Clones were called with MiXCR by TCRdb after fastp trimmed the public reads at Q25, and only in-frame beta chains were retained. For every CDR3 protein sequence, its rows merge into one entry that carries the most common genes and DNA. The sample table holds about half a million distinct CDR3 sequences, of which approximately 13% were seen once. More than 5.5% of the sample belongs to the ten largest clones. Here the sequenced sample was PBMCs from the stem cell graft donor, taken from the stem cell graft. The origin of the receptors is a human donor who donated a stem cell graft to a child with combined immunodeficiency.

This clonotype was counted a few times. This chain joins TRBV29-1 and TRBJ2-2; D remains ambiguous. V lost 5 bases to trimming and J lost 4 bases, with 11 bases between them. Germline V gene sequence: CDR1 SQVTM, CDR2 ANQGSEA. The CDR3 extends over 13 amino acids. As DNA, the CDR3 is TGCAGCGTTCTCCTCGGCGGCACCGGGGAGCTGTTTTTT. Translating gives CSVLLGGTGELFF.

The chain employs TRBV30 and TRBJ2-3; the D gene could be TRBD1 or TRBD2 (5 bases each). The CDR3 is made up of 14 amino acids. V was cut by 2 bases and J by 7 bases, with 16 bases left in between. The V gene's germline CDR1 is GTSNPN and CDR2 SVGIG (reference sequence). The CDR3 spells CAWSPGTNLNTQYF. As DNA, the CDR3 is TGTGCCTGGAGTCCCGGGACGAATCTAAATACGCAGTATTTT.

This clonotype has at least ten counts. For the CDR3, the DNA is TGCGCCAGCAGCCAAGCAGTAAGAGACTACGAGCAGTACTTC. Protein product: CASSQAVRDYEQYF. The rearrangement uses TRBV4-3 and TRBJ2-7; D call uncertain. The ends were cut back, 1 base at V and 3 bases at J, with 10 bases in the middle. This CDR3 has 14 amino acids. The germline V gene encodes CDR1 LGHNA and CDR2 YSLEER.